Listed here are 27 T cell receptor beta chains from one sample, sequenced in a study of blood T cell repertoires in COVID-19. Clones were read by immunoSEQ multiplex PCR, and TCRdb kept only the in-frame ones, dropping some. This table has roughly 190,000 clones, around nine tenths appearing once. The sequenced material came from peripheral blood. The receptors derive from a man between 18 and 29 years old with active or convalescent COVID-19.

This chain uses TRBV25-1 with TRBJ2-5; 10 bases are a match to TRBD2. CDR1 is MGHDK, CDR2 SYGVNS, per germline. CDR3 length equals 15 residues. Trimming took 3 bases from V and 5 from J; bases not matched to a gene: 6. This CDR3 is CASSEFSGGRETQYF. The CDR3 DNA follows: TGTGCCAGCAGTGAGTTTAGCGGGGGGAGGGAGACCCAGTACTTC.

The chain couples TRBV10-3 to TRBJ2-1, with 7 nucleotides matching TRBD2. Germline CDR1 and CDR2: ENHRY and SYGVKD. V shed 7 bases and J 0 bases; nucleotides not matched to a gene: 6. CDR3 length equals 15 residues. The CDR3 is CAIKRAGNSYNEQFF. In nucleotides, the CDR3 is TGTGCCATCAAACGAGCGGGGAACTCCTACAATGAGCAGTTCTTC.

This chain links TRBV6-5 with TRBJ2-1; no firm D call. The CDR3 has 12 amino acids. CDR1 MNHEY and CDR2 SVGAGI come from the germline V gene. Trimming pared 4 bases from V and 10 bases from J, leaving 11 bases between. The chain's CDR3 is CASSSNLVEQFF. The CDR3 bases are TGTGCCAGCAGTTCAAACCTAGTGGAGCAGTTCTTC.

The rearrangement uses TRBV7-8 and TRBJ1-6; TRBD1 aligns across 7 bases. The CDR3 runs to 16 residues. Trimming removed 3 bases from V and 5 bases from J; junction bases left unmatched: 7. In germline, CDR1 is SGHVS, CDR2 FQNEAQ. The CDR3 loop reads CASSLNRDRDNSPLHF. The CDR3 DNA is TGTGCCAGCAGCTTGAACCGGGACAGAGATAATTCACCCCTCCACTTT.

This clone was found once. This chain uses TRBV4-1 with TRBJ2-5; possibly TRBD1 for D (5 bases). Germline lookup yields CDR1 MGHRA and CDR2 YSYEKL. The ends were cut back, 1 base at V and 1 base at J, with 22 bases in the middle. The CDR3 runs 19 residues. CDR3 region: CASSQGGKVPGHLQETQYF. In DNA form, the CDR3 reads TGCGCCAGCAGCCAAGGGGGAAAGGTACCCGGACACCTCCAAGAGACCCAGTACTTC.

The DNA of the CDR3 is TGTGCCAGCAGCTTCTGGACTAGCGGGAAAGGAAACACCGGGGAGCTGTTTTTT. It translates to CASSFWTSGKGNTGELFF. The chain has TRBV7-6 and TRBJ2-2; TRBD2 matches at 12 bases. This CDR3 has 18 residues. Unmatched junction bases numbered 7, after V lost 3 bases and J lost 2 bases. The germline V gene encodes CDR1 SGHVS and CDR2 FNYEAQ. The entire variable domain, with the rest obtained from reference TRBV7-6 and TRBJ2-2, is as follows: GAGVSQSPRYKVTKRGQDVALRCDPISGHVSLYWYRQALGQGPEFLTYFNYEAQQDKSGLPNDRFSAERPEGSISTLTIQRTEQRDSAMYRCASSFWTSGKGNTGELFFGEGSRLTVL.

The CDR3 DNA sequence: TGTGCCAGCAGCTTAAGTTTACTAACTGAAGCTTTCTTT. Translating gives CASSLSLLTEAFF. This rearrangement joins TRBV7-9 to TRBJ1-1; unclear D gene. This CDR3 comprises 13 residues. Germline V gene data show CDR1 as SEHNR and CDR2 as FQNEAQ (reference sequence). Trimming left V 2 bases short and J 5 bases short, with 9 bases between.

The rearrangement links TRBV7-8 to TRBJ1-2, with D possibly being TRBD1 (6 bases). The CDR3 length is 18 residues. From germline, CDR1 is SGHVS and CDR2 FQNEAQ. The germline V and J ends were trimmed by 1 base and 0 bases, with 18 bases remaining between them. Here the CDR3 DNA reads TGTGCCAGCAGCTTAGTCCCAATTCAGGGGTGGACTAACTATGGCTACACCTTC. This encodes CASSLVPIQGWTNYGYTF.

The V call is TRBV5-1, the J call TRBJ2-1, with a tentative D call TRBD2 (6 bases). Germline V CDR1 and CDR2: SGHRS, YFSETQ. There are 16 residues in the CDR3. V was pared by 0 bases and J by 7 bases, with 17 bases between. The CDR3 DNA is TGCGCCAGCAGCTTGGATGGCCCAAGAGCGGGTAATGAGCAGTTCTTC. It specifies CASSLDGPRAGNEQFF. Complete variable domain (other parts from reference TRBV5-1 and TRBJ2-1): KAGVTQTPRYLIKTRGQQVTLSCSPISGHRSVSWYQQTPGQGLQFLFEYFSETQRNKGNFPGRFSGRQFSNSRSEMNVSTLELGDSALYLCASSLDGPRAGNEQFFGPGTRLTVL.

J is TRBJ1-2 and V is TRBV2; TRBD1 might be the D (5 bases). This CDR3 comprises 13 residues. Germline values: CDR1 SNHLY, CDR2 FYNNEI. The V gene lost 3 bases and the J gene lost 4 bases, with 9 bases spanning the gap. The CDR3 DNA reads TGTGCCAGCAGTGAGTCAGGGATCTATGGCTACACCTTC. Protein product: CASSESGIYGYTF.

The chain employs TRBV14 and TRBJ2-3; 8 nucleotides line up with TRBD2. V dropped 5 bases and J dropped 11; count of bases not matched to a gene: 12. CDR1 is SGHDN and CDR2 is FVKESK in the germline V gene. The CDR3 covers 14 residues. The CDR3 region is CASSFRGTSGRQYF. The CDR3 DNA reads TGTGCCAGCAGCTTTCGAGGTACTAGCGGTAGGCAGTATTTT. Combining the CDR3 with reference TRBV14 and TRBJ2-3 gives the whole variable domain EAGVTQFPSHSVIEKGQTVTLRCDPISGHDNLYWYRRVMGKEIKFLLHFVKESKQDESGMPNNRFLAERTGGTYSTLKVQPAELEDSGVYFCASSFRGTSGRQYFGPGTRLTVL.

The CDR3, as DNA: TGCAGCGTTACGGGGGGGACTAGCGGGAGTTTAACCGGATCCTACAATGAGCAGTTCTTC. Translated, it gives CSVTGGTSGSLTGSYNEQFF. This chain connects TRBV29-1 to TRBJ2-1, with TRBD2 matching over 14 bases. CDR3 length: 20 residues. After removal of 5 bases from V and 1 base from J, the junction contained 16 bases not matched to a gene. Germline V lookup: CDR1 SQVTM, CDR2 ANQGSEA.

The chain links TRBV6-6 to TRBJ1-2; D gene uncertain. From germline, CDR1 is MNHNY and CDR2 SVGAGI (reference sequence). This CDR3 spans 13 amino acids. V was clipped by 2 bases and J by 7 bases, with 11 bases between them. CDR3 protein: CASSYLNPGGYTF. CDR3 nucleotide sequence: TGTGCCAGCAGTTACCTAAACCCGGGTGGCTACACCTTC.

V is TRBV11-2 and J is TRBJ2-1; TRBD1 matches 9 bases. V lost 5 bases and J lost 7; bases outside the gene matches: 21. The CDR3 is 19 residues long. Germline CDR1 SGHAT, CDR2 FQNNGV. The chain's CDR3 is CASSPFWTTDRGIRNEQFF. CDR3 sequence (DNA): TGTGCCAGCAGCCCATTCTGGACGACGGACAGGGGAATACGGAATGAGCAGTTCTTC.

The rearrangement uses TRBV6-5 and TRBJ1-4, with TRBD1 matching 7 bases. CDR3 length: 14 amino acids. The germline CDR1 and CDR2 sequences are MNHEY and SVGAGI. V lost 4 bases and J lost 3; bases outside the gene matches: 2. CDR3 coding DNA: TGTGCCAGCAGTTTAGGGGGCTCTAATGAAAAACTGTTTTTT. It encodes CASSLGGSNEKLFF.

This sequence joins TRBV28 and TRBJ2-2, with 11 bases matching TRBD2. CDR1 is MDHEN and CDR2 is SYDVKM in the germline V gene. This CDR3 spans 17 amino acids. J was trimmed by 3 bases and V by 3 bases; bases with no gene match: 6. CDR3 amino acids: CASSFISGRGHTGELFF. DNA of the CDR3: TGTGCCAGCAGTTTTATTAGCGGGAGGGGGCACACCGGGGAGCTGTTTTTT.

The chain combines TRBV24-1 with TRBJ2-7; TRBD2 matches at 7 bases. The V gene's germline CDR1 is KGHDR and CDR2 SFDVKD. The CDR3 length is 14 residues. V shed 5 bases and J 1 base; nucleotides not matched to a gene: 4. The CDR3 is CATSALRGSYEQYF. DNA for the CDR3: TGTGCCACCAGTGCGTTGCGGGGGTCCTACGAGCAGTACTTC.

The genes are TRBV18 and TRBJ1-3; the D gene is possibly TRBD1 (5 bases). Germline V gene sequence: CDR1 KGHSH, CDR2 LQKENI. This CDR3 contains 15 residues. The V gene lost 6 bases and the J gene lost 4 bases, with 16 bases spanning the gap. The CDR3 region is CASSPGHAGGNTIYF. The CDR3, as DNA: TGTGCCAGCTCCCCTGGACACGCGGGAGGAAACACCATATATTTT. Supplemented by reference TRBV18 and TRBJ1-3, the full variable domain reads NAGVMQNPRHLVRRRGQEARLRCSPMKGHSHVYWYRQLPEEGLKFMVYLQKENIIDESGMPKERFSAEFPKEGPSILRIQQVVRGDSAAYFCASSPGHAGGNTIYFGEGSWLTVV.

The chain combines TRBV9 with TRBJ1-6; maybe TRBD1 (5 bases). This CDR3 is built from 16 residues. The germline gives CDR1 SGDLS, CDR2 YYNGEE. Trimming pared 0 bases from V and 6 bases from J, leaving 13 bases between. In DNA form, the CDR3 reads TGTGCCAGCAGCGTAGACGGAGGGGCGGGTAATTCACCCCTCCACTTT. Translated, it gives CASSVDGGAGNSPLHF.

V usage is TRBV19 and J usage is TRBJ2-1; 12 nucleotides line up with TRBD2. The CDR3 sequence is 16 residues long. The V segment lost 6 bases and the J segment 0 bases; nucleotides outside the gene matches: 3. CDR1 and CDR2 (germline): LNHDA, SQIVND (reference sequence). The CDR3 DNA reads TGTGCCAGTAGCGGACTAGCGGGGACCTCCTACAATGAGCAGTTCTTC. The encoded protein is CASSGLAGTSYNEQFF.

The J gene is TRBJ2-7, the V gene TRBV4-3; no clear D gene. The CDR3 length is 14 residues. Trimming took 1 base from V and 0 from J, leaving 7 bases between them. CDR1 and CDR2 (germline): LGHNA, YSLEER. CDR3 protein: CASSQGAFSYEQYF. The CDR3 DNA reads as TGCGCCAGCAGCCAAGGCGCCTTCTCCTACGAGCAGTACTTC.

The genes are TRBV14 and TRBJ2-5, with D possibly TRBD2 on 6 matching bases. The CDR3 consists of 15 residues. V lost 4 bases and J lost 0, with 12 bases in between. Germline loops: CDR1 SGHDN, CDR2 FVKESK. The CDR3 sequence is CASSPGVGDQETQYF. CDR3 nucleotide sequence: TGTGCCAGCAGCCCGGGGGTAGGGGACCAAGAGACCCAGTACTTC.

This clone was seen a single time. The V and J genes are TRBV6-2 or TRBV6-3 and TRBJ1-1, with TRBD1 matching 7 bases. Per the germline V gene, CDR1 is MNHEY and CDR2 is SVGEGT. The CDR3 has 15 residues. After removal of 5 bases from V and 1 base from J, the junction contained 7 bases not matched to a gene. CDR3 amino acids: CASSPNGQANTEAFF. CDR3 DNA sequence: TGTGCCAGCAGTCCGAATGGACAGGCGAACACTGAAGCTTTCTTT.

The chain employs TRBV24-1 and TRBJ1-1, with a tentative D call TRBD1 (6 bases). CDR3 length: 13 amino acids. Between the trimmed V and J ends, which lost 9 bases and 6 bases, there was a span of 16 bases. Germline V CDR1 and CDR2: KGHDR, SFDVKD. The chain's CDR3 is CATRAGAIAEAFF. The CDR3 bases are TGTGCCACCCGGGCAGGGGCAATCGCTGAAGCTTTCTTT.

The chain combines TRBV6-5 with TRBJ2-7; 8 nucleotides align to TRBD2. The germline V gene has CDR1 MNHEY and CDR2 SVGAGI. J lost 5 bases, V lost 2 bases, and 2 bases had no gene match. The CDR3 is 13 amino acids. The DNA for the CDR3 is TGTGCCAGCAGTTACAGGACTAGCCACGAGCAGTACTTC. Translation gives CASSYRTSHEQYF.

This chain connects TRBV7-2 to TRBJ1-4; D is undetermined. Germline loops: CDR1 SGHTA, CDR2 FQGNSA. The CDR3 runs to 19 residues. The V end was cut by 0 bases, the J end by 8 bases, with 25 bases between. The CDR3 loop is CASSLAHDGRGGPREKLFF. In DNA form, the CDR3 reads TGTGCCAGCAGCTTAGCGCACGATGGCCGGGGAGGTCCTAGGGAAAAACTGTTTTTT.

The chain employs TRBV3-1 (or the pseudogene TRBV3-2) and TRBJ1-5; no clear D. Germline loops: CDR1 LGHDT, CDR2 YNNKEL (reference sequence). V lost 2 bases and J lost 5, with 7 bases in between. The CDR3 is 13 amino acids. This CDR3 reads CASSQLQYQPQHF. The CDR3 nucleotides read TGTGCCAGCAGCCAACTACAGTATCAGCCCCAGCATTTT.